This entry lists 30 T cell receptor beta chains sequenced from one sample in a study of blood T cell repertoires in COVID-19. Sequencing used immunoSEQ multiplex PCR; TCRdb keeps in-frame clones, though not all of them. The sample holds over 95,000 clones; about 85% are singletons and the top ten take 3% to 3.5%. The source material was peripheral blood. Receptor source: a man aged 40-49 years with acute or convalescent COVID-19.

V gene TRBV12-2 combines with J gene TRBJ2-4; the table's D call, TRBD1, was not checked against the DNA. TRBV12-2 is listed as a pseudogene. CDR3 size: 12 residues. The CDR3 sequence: CASPGAKNIQYF. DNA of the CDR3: TGTGCATCCCCAGGGGCCAAAAACATTCAGTACTTC.

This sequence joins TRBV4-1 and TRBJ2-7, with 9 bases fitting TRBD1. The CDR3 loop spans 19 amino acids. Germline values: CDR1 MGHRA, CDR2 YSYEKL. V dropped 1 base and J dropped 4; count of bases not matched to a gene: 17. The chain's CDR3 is CASSQGRATTGTGWYEQYF. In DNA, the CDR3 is TGCGCCAGCAGCCAAGGAAGGGCAACTACCGGGACAGGGTGGTACGAGCAGTACTTC.

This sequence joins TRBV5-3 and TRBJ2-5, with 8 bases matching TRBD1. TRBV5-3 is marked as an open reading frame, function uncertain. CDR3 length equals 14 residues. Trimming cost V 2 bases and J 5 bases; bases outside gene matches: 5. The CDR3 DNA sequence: TGTGCCAGAAGCTTACAGGGGGTAGTGGAGACCCAGTACTTC. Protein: CARSLQGVVETQYF.

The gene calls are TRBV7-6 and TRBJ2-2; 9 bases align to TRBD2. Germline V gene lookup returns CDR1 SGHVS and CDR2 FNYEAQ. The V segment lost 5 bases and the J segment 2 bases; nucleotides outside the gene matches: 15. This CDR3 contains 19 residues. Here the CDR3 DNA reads TGTGCCAGCAGCGCAGTACCGTTTAGCGGGGGCCTCAACACCGGGGAGCTGTTTTTT. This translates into CASSAVPFSGGLNTGELFF. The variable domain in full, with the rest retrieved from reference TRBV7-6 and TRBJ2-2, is GAGVSQSPRYKVTKRGQDVALRCDPISGHVSLYWYRQALGQGPEFLTYFNYEAQQDKSGLPNDRFSAERPEGSISTLTIQRTEQRDSAMYRCASSAVPFSGGLNTGELFFGEGSRLTVL.

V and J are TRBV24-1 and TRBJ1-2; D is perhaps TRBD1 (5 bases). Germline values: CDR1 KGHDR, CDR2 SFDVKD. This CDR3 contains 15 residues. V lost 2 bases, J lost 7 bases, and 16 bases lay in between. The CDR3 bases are TGTGCCACCAGTGATTCTGGACTAAAGGGGCCTGGCTACACCTTC. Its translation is CATSDSGLKGPGYTF.

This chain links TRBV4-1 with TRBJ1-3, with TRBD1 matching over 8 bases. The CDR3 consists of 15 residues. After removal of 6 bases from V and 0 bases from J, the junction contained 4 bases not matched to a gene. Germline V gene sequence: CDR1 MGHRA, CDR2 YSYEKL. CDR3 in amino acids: CASRDRGNSGNTIYF. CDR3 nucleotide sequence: TGCGCCAGCAGAGACAGGGGAAACTCTGGAAACACCATATATTTT.

CDR3 in DNA: TGCGCCAGCAGCTTGAGGCAGGGGGCGGCCAAAAACATTCAGTACTTC. It is translated as CASSLRQGAAKNIQYF. This chain links TRBV5-1 with TRBJ2-4; 8 nucleotides match TRBD1. CDR1 and CDR2 from the germline V gene are SGHRS and YFSETQ. CDR3 size: 16 residues. After removal of 1 base from V and 1 base from J, the junction contained 4 bases not matched to a gene.

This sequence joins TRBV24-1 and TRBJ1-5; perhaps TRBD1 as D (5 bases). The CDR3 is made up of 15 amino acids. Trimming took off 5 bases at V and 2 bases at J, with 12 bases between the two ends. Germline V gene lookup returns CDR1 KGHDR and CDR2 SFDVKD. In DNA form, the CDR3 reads TGTGCCACCAGTGTTGGAGGAGGGGGCAATCAGCCCCAGCATTTT. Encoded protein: CATSVGGGGNQPQHF.

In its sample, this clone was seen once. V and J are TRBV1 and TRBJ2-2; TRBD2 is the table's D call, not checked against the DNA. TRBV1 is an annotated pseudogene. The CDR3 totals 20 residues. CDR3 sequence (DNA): TGCACCAGCAGCCCCCGCTACCGCCGCCGGGTACCACGGAACACCGGGGAGCTGTTTTTT. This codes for CTSSPRYRRRVPRNTGELFF.

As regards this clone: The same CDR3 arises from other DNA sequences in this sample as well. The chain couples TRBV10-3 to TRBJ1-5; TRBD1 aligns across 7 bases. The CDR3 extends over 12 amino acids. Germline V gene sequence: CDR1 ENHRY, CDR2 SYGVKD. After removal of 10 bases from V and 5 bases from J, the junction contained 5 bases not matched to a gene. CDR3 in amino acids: CATRQGDQPQHF. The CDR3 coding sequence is TGTGCCACACGACAGGGCGATCAGCCCCAGCATTTT.

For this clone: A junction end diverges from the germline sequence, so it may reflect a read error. CDR3 sequence: CACSTGNIQYF. CDR3 DNA sequence: TGTGCCTGCAGCACAGGCAACATTCAGTACTTC. V gene TRBV12-3 or TRBV12-4 combines with J gene TRBJ2-4; the D gene is possibly TRBD1 (5 bases). The CDR3 runs to 11 residues.

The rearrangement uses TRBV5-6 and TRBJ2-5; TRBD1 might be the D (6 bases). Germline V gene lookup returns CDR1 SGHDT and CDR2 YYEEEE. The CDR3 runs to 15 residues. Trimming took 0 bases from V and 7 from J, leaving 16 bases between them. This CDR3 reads CASSLVGGPVMTQYF. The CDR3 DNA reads TGTGCCAGCAGCTTGGTTGGGGGCCCCGTGATGACCCAGTACTTC.

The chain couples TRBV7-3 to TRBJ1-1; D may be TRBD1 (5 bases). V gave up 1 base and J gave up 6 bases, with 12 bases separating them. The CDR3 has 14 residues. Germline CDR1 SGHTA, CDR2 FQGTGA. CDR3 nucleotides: TGTGCCAGCAGCTTAAGTGCAGGGAATTCTGAAGCTTTCTTT. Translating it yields CASSLSAGNSEAFF.

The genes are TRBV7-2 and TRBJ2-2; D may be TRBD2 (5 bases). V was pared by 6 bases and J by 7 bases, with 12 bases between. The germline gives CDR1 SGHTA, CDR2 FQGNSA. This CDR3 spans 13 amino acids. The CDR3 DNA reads TGTGCCAGCAGGCTCAAAGGAGGCGGGGAGCTGTTTTTT. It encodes CASRLKGGGELFF.

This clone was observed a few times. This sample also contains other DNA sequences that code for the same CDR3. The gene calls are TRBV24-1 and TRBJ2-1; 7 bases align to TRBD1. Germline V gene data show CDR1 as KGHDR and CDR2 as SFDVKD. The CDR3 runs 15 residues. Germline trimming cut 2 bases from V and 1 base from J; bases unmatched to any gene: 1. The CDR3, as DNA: TGTGCCACCAGTGATTCGACAGGGTCCTACAATGAGCAGTTCTTC. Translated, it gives CATSDSTGSYNEQFF.

CDR3 in DNA: TGTGCCAGCAAGAGACAGATGAACACTGAAGCTTTCTTT. It yields the protein CASKRQMNTEAFF. V gene TRBV6-5 combines with J gene TRBJ1-1, with a weak D call TRBD1 (5 bases). V gave up 7 bases and J gave up 0 bases, with 9 bases separating them. The CDR3 runs to 13 residues. Germline loops: CDR1 MNHEY, CDR2 SVGAGI.

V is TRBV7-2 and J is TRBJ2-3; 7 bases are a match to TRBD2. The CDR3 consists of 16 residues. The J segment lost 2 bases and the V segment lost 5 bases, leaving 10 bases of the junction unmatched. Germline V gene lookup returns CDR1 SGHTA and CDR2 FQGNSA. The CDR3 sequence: CASSPTGTTTTDTQYF. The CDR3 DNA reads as TGTGCCAGCAGCCCGACCGGGACTACCACCACAGATACGCAGTATTTT.

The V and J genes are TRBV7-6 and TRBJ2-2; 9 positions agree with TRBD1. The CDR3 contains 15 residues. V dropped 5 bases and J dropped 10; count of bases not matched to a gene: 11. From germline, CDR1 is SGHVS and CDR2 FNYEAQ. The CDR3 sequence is CASSPRPGQGMELFF. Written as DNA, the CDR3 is TGTGCCAGCAGCCCCAGACCGGGACAGGGAATGGAGCTGTTTTTT.

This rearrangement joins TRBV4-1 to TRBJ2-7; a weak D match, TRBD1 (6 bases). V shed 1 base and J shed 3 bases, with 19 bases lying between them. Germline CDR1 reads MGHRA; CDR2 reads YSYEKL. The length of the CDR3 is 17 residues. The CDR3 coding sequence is TGCGCCAGCAGCCAAGGCTCCGGGTGGACAGCGGACTACGAGCAGTACTTC. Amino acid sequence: CASSQGSGWTADYEQYF.

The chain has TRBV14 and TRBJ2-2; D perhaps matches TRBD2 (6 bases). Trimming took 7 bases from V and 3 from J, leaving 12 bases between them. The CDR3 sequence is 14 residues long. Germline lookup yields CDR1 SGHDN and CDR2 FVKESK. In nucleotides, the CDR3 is TGTGCCAGCAAATTCGGAGGGGACACCGGGGAGCTGTTTTTT. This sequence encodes CASKFGGDTGELFF. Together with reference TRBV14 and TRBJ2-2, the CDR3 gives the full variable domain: EAGVTQFPSHSVIEKGQTVTLRCDPISGHDNLYWYRRVMGKEIKFLLHFVKESKQDESGMPNNRFLAERTGGTYSTLKVQPAELEDSGVYFCASKFGGDTGELFFGEGSRLTVL.

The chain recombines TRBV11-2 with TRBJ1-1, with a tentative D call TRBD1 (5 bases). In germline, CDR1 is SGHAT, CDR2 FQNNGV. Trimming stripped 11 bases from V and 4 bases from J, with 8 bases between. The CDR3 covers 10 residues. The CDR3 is CASGGTEAFF. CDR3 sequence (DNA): TGTGCCTCGGGGGGCACTGAAGCTTTCTTT.

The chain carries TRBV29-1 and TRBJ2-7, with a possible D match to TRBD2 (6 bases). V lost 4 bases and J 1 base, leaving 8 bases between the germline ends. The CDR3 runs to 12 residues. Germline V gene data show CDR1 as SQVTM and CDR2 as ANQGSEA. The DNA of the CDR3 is TGCAGCGTTGCGGAGGGGTCCTACGAGCAGTACTTC. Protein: CSVAEGSYEQYF.

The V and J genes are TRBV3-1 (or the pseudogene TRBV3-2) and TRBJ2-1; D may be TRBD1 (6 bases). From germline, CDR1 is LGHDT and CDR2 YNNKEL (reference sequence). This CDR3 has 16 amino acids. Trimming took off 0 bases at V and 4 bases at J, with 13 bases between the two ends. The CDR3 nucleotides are TGTGCCAGCAGCCAAGATCAGGGGTGGGGTTACAATGAGCAGTTCTTC. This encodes CASSQDQGWGYNEQFF.

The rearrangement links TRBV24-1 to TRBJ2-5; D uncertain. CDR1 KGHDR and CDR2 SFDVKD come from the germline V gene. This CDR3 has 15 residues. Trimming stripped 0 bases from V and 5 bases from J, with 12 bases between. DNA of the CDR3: TGTGCCACCAGTGATTTGAGTGGTCCTAAGGAGACCCAGTACTTC. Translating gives CATSDLSGPKETQYF.

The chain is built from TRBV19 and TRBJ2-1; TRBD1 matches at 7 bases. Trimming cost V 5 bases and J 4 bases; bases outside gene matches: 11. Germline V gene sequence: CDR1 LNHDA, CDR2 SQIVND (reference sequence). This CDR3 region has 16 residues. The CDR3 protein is CASSSLTGERYNEQFF. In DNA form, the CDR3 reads TGTGCCAGTAGTTCCCTCACAGGGGAACGATACAATGAGCAGTTCTTC.

The CDR3 loop reads CASSLVGGGAETQYF. Written as DNA, the CDR3 is TGCGCCAGCAGCTTGGTAGGCGGGGGGGCGGAGACCCAGTACTTC. The chain uses TRBV5-1 and TRBJ2-5; 9 bases match TRBD2. Looked up from germline, CDR1 is SGHRS and CDR2 is YFSETQ. V shed 0 bases and J 5 bases; nucleotides not matched to a gene: 5. The CDR3 runs to 15 residues.

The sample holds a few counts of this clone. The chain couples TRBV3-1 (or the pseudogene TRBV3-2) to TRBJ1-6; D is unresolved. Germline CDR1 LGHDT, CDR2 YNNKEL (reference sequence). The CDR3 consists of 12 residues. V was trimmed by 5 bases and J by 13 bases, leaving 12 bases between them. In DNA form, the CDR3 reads TGTGCCAGCAGCGATGCGGTCAGTCCCCTCCACTTT. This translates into CASSDAVSPLHF.

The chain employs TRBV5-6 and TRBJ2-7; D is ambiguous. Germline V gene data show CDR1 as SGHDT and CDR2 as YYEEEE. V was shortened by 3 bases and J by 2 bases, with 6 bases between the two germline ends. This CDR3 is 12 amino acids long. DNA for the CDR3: TGTGCCAGCAGCTCGGGTGCCTACGAGCAGTACTTC. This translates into CASSSGAYEQYF.

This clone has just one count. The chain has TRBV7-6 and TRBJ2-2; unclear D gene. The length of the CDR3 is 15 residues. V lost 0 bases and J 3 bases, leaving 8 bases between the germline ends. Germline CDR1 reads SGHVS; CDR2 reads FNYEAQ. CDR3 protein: CASSLALVDTGELFF. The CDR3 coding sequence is TGTGCCAGCAGCTTAGCGCTAGTAGACACCGGGGAGCTGTTTTTT. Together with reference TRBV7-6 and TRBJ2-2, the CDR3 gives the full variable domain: GAGVSQSPRYKVTKRGQDVALRCDPISGHVSLYWYRQALGQGPEFLTYFNYEAQQDKSGLPNDRFSAERPEGSISTLTIQRTEQRDSAMYRCASSLALVDTGELFFGEGSRLTVL.

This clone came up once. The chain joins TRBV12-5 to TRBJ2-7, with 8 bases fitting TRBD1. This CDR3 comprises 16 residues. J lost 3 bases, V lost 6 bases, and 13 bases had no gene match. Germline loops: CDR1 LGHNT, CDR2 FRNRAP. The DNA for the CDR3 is TGTGCTAGTGGCACGCCACAGGGGGAATCCGACTACGAGCAGTACTTC. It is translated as CASGTPQGESDYEQYF.